This entry lists 24 T cell receptor beta chains sequenced from one sample in a study of naive and memory T cell subsets. Both TRBC1 and TRBC2 were covered by a beta constant-region primer of two equimolar oligonucleotides. Nested alpha and beta constant-region primers with the SP2 primer drove four PCR rounds on ligated cDNA. TCRdb independently ran MiXCR on the UMI-ligation and nested PCR reads; one entry per CDR3 protein. The repertoire holds 120,000 or so distinct CDR3 sequences, with 36% as singletons. The sequenced sample consisted of central memory CD4+ T cells from blood. The receptor set was obtained from a human donor in good health.

This rearrangement joins TRBV28 to TRBJ2-7, with a weak D call TRBD2 (5 bases). The CDR3 loop spans 14 amino acids. V lost 6 bases to trimming and J lost 2 bases, with 14 bases between them. Germline assignment: CDR1 MDHEN and CDR2 SYDVKM. Written as DNA, the CDR3 is TGTGCCAGCAGACCCGGCGGGTCCACCTACGAGCAGTACTTC. It encodes CASRPGGSTYEQYF.

There are a few counts of this clonotype. The V gene is TRBV28, the J gene TRBJ2-3; D may be TRBD1 (5 bases). With 4 bases removed from V and 3 bases from J, the gap between germline ends came to 14 bases. The CDR3 length is 15 residues. Germline V gene data show CDR1 as MDHEN and CDR2 as SYDVKM. The CDR3 sequence: CASSSRRKGTDTQYF. CDR3 coding DNA: TGTGCCAGCAGTTCCCGCCGGAAGGGGACAGATACGCAGTATTTT. Full variable domain (remainder filled in from reference TRBV28 and TRBJ2-3): DVKVTQSSRYLVKRTGEKVFLECVQDMDHENMFWYRQDPGLGLRLIYFSYDVKMKEKGDIPEGYSVSREKKERFSLILESASTNQTSMYLCASSSRRKGTDTQYFGPGTRLTVL.

A few counts support this clonotype. The rearrangement links TRBV27 to TRBJ2-1; D remains ambiguous. CDR3 size: 11 residues. With 4 bases removed from V and 9 bases from J, the gap between germline ends came to 7 bases. Germline lookup yields CDR1 MNHEY and CDR2 SMNVEV (reference sequence). The CDR3 sequence: CASSSATEQFF. CDR3 nucleotides: TGTGCCAGCAGTTCCGCTACTGAGCAGTTCTTC.

The chain joins TRBV28 to TRBJ2-1; D may be TRBD2 (5 bases). The V gene lost 7 bases and the J gene lost 0 bases, with 22 bases spanning the gap. The germline V gene encodes CDR1 MDHEN and CDR2 SYDVKM. CDR3 length: 18 residues. CDR3 residues: CASKNSFPSGSSYNEQFF. For the CDR3, the DNA is TGTGCCAGCAAGAATTCCTTTCCCTCGGGGAGCTCCTACAATGAGCAGTTCTTC.

The chain recombines TRBV28 with TRBJ2-3; 10 bases map to TRBD1. CDR1 MDHEN and CDR2 SYDVKM come from the germline V gene. V lost 4 bases and J lost 7; bases outside the gene matches: 14. The CDR3 totals 17 residues. CDR3 sequence (DNA): TGTGCCAGCAGTTCGAAGCCCGGGACAGGGGACTTCTATACGCAGTATTTT. Encoded protein: CASSSKPGTGDFYTQYF.

There are a few counts of this clonotype. Here the CDR3 reads CAWSVTEKQFF. CDR3 DNA sequence: TGTGCCTGGAGTGTGACAGAGAAGCAGTTCTTC. The gene calls are TRBV30 and TRBJ2-1; perhaps TRBD1 as D (5 bases). Trimming took 0 bases from V and 11 from J, leaving 8 bases between them. This CDR3 has 11 amino acids. Germline V gives CDR1 GTSNPN, CDR2 SVGIG (reference sequence).

V is TRBV7-2 and J is TRBJ2-3, with D unclear. V was shortened by 1 base and J by 6 bases, with 11 bases between the two germline ends. Germline CDR1 reads SGHTA; CDR2 reads FQGNSA. The CDR3 loop spans 14 amino acids. CDR3 in amino acids: CASSLVLGWDTQYF. CDR3 DNA: TGTGCCAGCAGCTTAGTTCTAGGTTGGGATACGCAGTATTTT.

This clonotype has just one count. The rearrangement links TRBV20-1 to TRBJ1-5; possible D gene TRBD1, 5 bases. Trimming stripped 3 bases from V and 0 bases from J, with 9 bases between. Germline loops: CDR1 DFQATT, CDR2 SNEGSKA (reference sequence). This CDR3 spans 14 amino acids. In nucleotides, the CDR3 is TGCAGTGCTAGGGGGCGATATAGCAATCAGCCCCAGCATTTT. It is translated as CSARGRYSNQPQHF.

V usage is TRBV20-1 and J usage is TRBJ2-7; 12 positions agree with TRBD1. CDR3 length: 14 amino acids. Germline trimming cut 5 bases from V and 7 bases from J; bases unmatched to any gene: 9. Germline lookup yields CDR1 DFQATT and CDR2 SNEGSKA (reference sequence). CDR3 sequence reads: CSAGPGQGAREQYF. In DNA form, the CDR3 reads TGCAGTGCTGGGCCGGGACAGGGGGCAAGGGAGCAGTACTTC.

V is TRBV29-1 and J is TRBJ2-1; 10 bases are a match to TRBD2. V gave up 2 bases and J gave up 0 bases; unmatched junction bases: 1. Germline CDR1 SQVTM, CDR2 ANQGSEA. This CDR3 has 15 amino acids. For the CDR3, the DNA is TGCAGCGTTGAATCTAGCGGGAGCTCCTACAATGAGCAGTTCTTC. Protein: CSVESSGSSYNEQFF.

The V and J genes are TRBV6-2 or TRBV6-3 and TRBJ2-1; D remains ambiguous. This CDR3 has 15 residues. Germline CDR1 is MNHEY and CDR2 is SVGEGT. Between the trimmed V and J ends, which lost 5 bases and 0 bases, there was a span of 11 bases. Here the CDR3 reads CASSGRGYSYNEQFF. DNA of the CDR3: TGTGCCAGCAGTGGCAGAGGATACTCCTACAATGAGCAGTTCTTC.

Only a few counts were recorded for this clonotype. The V and J genes are TRBV19 and TRBJ2-1; 7 nucleotides match TRBD2. Germline trimming cut 1 base from V and 8 bases from J; bases unmatched to any gene: 8. Per germline, CDR1 LNHDA and CDR2 SQIVND (reference sequence). This CDR3 is built from 15 residues. The CDR3 loop reads CASSIGTSGVDEQFF. The DNA of the CDR3 is TGTGCCAGTAGTATAGGGACTAGTGGTGTGGATGAGCAGTTCTTC.

The chain has TRBV5-6 and TRBJ1-1; D not resolved. With 0 bases removed from V and 1 base from J, the gap between germline ends came to 7 bases. This CDR3 is 14 amino acids long. CDR1 is SGHDT and CDR2 is YYEEEE in the germline V gene. For the CDR3, the DNA is TGTGCCAGCAGCTTGGTAGGAGAGAACACTGAAGCTTTCTTT. Translated, it gives CASSLVGENTEAFF.

This clonotype was seen a few times. The CDR3 DNA sequence: TGTGCCAGCAGCCCCCGTCCGGGACTAGCGGCCTACAATGAGCAGTTCTTC. Its translation: CASSPRPGLAAYNEQFF. The genes are TRBV27 and TRBJ2-1, with TRBD2 matching over 11 bases. The CDR3 has 17 amino acids. From germline, CDR1 is MNHEY and CDR2 SMNVEV (reference sequence). V shed 6 bases, J shed 2 bases, and the junction held 9 bases outside the gene matches.

The V and J genes are TRBV11-2 and TRBJ1-6; no clear D. V was shortened by 5 bases and J by 7 bases, with 12 bases between the two germline ends. CDR1 SGHAT and CDR2 FQNNGV come from the germline V gene. The CDR3 is made up of 14 amino acids. The CDR3 loop is CASSLDGLNSPLHF. CDR3 DNA sequence: TGTGCCAGCAGCCTCGACGGCCTAAATTCACCCCTCCACTTT.

This clonotype was observed a few times. The chain uses TRBV2 and TRBJ2-3; possibly TRBD1 for D (6 bases). Germline CDR1 is SNHLY and CDR2 is FYNNEI. The V and J ends lost 4 bases and 4 bases respectively, with 6 bases between them. There are 12 residues in the CDR3. The chain's CDR3 is CASSAGADTQYF. The DNA for the CDR3 is TGTGCCAGCAGTGCAGGGGCAGATACGCAGTATTTT. The full variable domain, rest sourced from reference TRBV2 and TRBJ2-3, is EPEVTQTPSHQVTQMGQEVILRCVPISNHLYFYWYRQILGQKVEFLVSFYNNEISEKSEIFDDQFSVERPDGSNFTLKIRSTKLEDSAMYFCASSAGADTQYFGPGTRLTVL.

The chain carries TRBV20-1 and TRBJ2-7; weak D call: TRBD2 (6 bases). From germline, CDR1 is DFQATT and CDR2 SNEGSKA (reference sequence). The length of the CDR3 is 13 residues. V lost 6 bases to trimming and J lost 0 bases, with 12 bases between them. The CDR3 DNA sequence: TGCAGTGCAAGGGACTCACACTCCTACGAGCAGTACTTC. Its translation is CSARDSHSYEQYF.

This clonotype was counted ten times or more. This chain links TRBV28 with TRBJ2-4; the D is unclear. Trimming took off 4 bases at V and 6 bases at J, with 10 bases between the two ends. This CDR3 is 13 amino acids long. CDR1 is MDHEN, CDR2 SYDVKM, per germline. This chain's CDR3 is CASSSVASNIQYF. In nucleotides, the CDR3 is TGTGCCAGCAGTTCGGTAGCCTCAAACATTCAGTACTTC.

The chain is built from TRBV10-3 and TRBJ2-1; 13 nucleotides align to TRBD2. CDR1 is ENHRY and CDR2 is SYGVKD in the germline V gene. Trimming took 3 bases from V and 10 from J; bases not matched to a gene: 6. CDR3 length: 15 amino acids. The CDR3 loop reads CAISDLGLAGVEQFF. The CDR3 nucleotides read TGTGCCATCAGTGACCTAGGACTAGCGGGAGTGGAGCAGTTCTTC.

This clonotype was seen a few times. The V and J genes are TRBV6-2 or TRBV6-3 and TRBJ1-1; D is undetermined. The CDR3 extends over 17 amino acids. Germline V gives CDR1 MNHEY, CDR2 SVGEGT. The V and J ends lost 2 bases and 0 bases respectively, with 16 bases between them. CDR3 amino acids: CASSYRLPADMNTEAFF. The CDR3 DNA reads as TGTGCCAGCAGTTACCGATTGCCGGCCGATATGAACACTGAAGCTTTCTTT.

This clonotype was seen a handful of times. The chain has TRBV6-6 and TRBJ2-3; no clear D. Germline V gives CDR1 MNHNY, CDR2 SVGAGI (reference sequence). Trimming took off 6 bases at V and 4 bases at J, with 11 bases between the two ends. The CDR3 length is 13 residues. The CDR3 loop reads CASSFQAPDTQYF. Written as DNA, the CDR3 is TGTGCCAGCAGCTTCCAGGCCCCAGATACGCAGTATTTT.

The rearrangement uses TRBV5-1 and TRBJ2-1; D is unresolved. Germline assignment: CDR1 SGHRS and CDR2 YFSETQ. CDR3 length equals 13 residues. Deletions cut 4 bases from V and 7 bases from J, with 12 bases between. CDR3 protein: CASSLYRSNEQFF. CDR3 nucleotide sequence: TGCGCCAGCAGCCTCTATAGATCGAATGAGCAGTTCTTC.

V is TRBV4-2 and J is TRBJ2-3, with 13 bases that match TRBD2. The CDR3 runs to 16 residues. Looked up from germline, CDR1 is LGHNA and CDR2 is YNFKEQ. The V and J ends lost 5 bases and 6 bases, in that order; junction bases with no gene match: 8. CDR3 residues: CASSGWTSGSFDTQYF. In DNA form, the CDR3 reads TGTGCCAGCAGCGGATGGACTAGCGGGAGTTTTGATACGCAGTATTTT.

This rearrangement joins TRBV5-1 to TRBJ2-2; D is unresolved. Germline lookup yields CDR1 SGHRS and CDR2 YFSETQ. This CDR3 is 14 amino acids long. V was pared by 0 bases and J by 4 bases, with 7 bases between. The CDR3 sequence: CASSLDGFTGELFF. The CDR3 nucleotides read TGCGCCAGCAGCTTGGACGGGTTCACCGGGGAGCTGTTTTTT.